This T cell receptor (beta chain) was recorded in a study of CD8+ T cells in alopecia areata. Findings and caveats of the study: Against the mouse data, patients shared TCRs less clearly, possibly for HLA reasons.

Sequencing templates came from extracted RNA that was reverse transcribed into cDNA. TCRdb's copy holds only in-frame clones and misses some; the assay was immunoSEQ multiplex PCR. The sample holds roughly 200,000 clones; 63% are singletons and the top ten take 1.5% to 2%. In this sample, this clone turned up a few times. Its antigen is still unknown. Germline V gives CDR1 MNHNS, CDR2 SASEGT. V shed 1 base, J shed 4 bases, and the junction held 5 bases outside the gene matches. The CDR3 totals 15 residues. The receptor was derived from a human donor with alopecia areata. This chain joins TRBV6-1 and TRBJ1-2; 8 bases agree with TRBD1. The source was CD4+ T cells sorted from blood, collected at week 0. CDR3 residues: CASSEGAGGAYGYTF. The CDR3, as DNA: TGTGCCAGCAGTGAAGGGGCAGGGGGCGCCTATGGCTACACCTTC.